This TCR beta chain emerged from a study of blood T cells in healthy people across ages. This CDR3 comprises 14 residues. CDR1 is SGHTA and CDR2 is FQGNSA in the germline V gene. Trimming pared 1 base from V and 2 bases from J, leaving 9 bases between. A second PCR of roughly 7 to 11 cycles used a sample-barcoded 5' primer and a J-beta primer mix. One entry per CDR3 protein, called by TCRdb with MiXCR from the 5' RACE reads. The sample yields about 1.8 million distinct CDR3 sequences, roughly 50% seen once. The rearrangement joins TRBV7-2 to TRBJ2-7, with unresolved D. The source material was blood. This clonotype was obtained from a woman between 40 and 55 years old in good health. This CDR3 is CASSLDYPPYEQYF. The CDR3 bases are TGTGCCAGCAGCTTAGACTACCCTCCCTACGAGCAGTACTTC. Supplemented by reference TRBV7-2 and TRBJ2-7, the full variable domain reads GAGVSQSPSNKVTEKGKDVELRCDPISGHTALYWYRQSLGQGLEFLIYFQGNSAPDKSGLPSDRFSAERTGGSVSTLTIQRTQQEDSAVYLCASSLDYPPYEQYFGPGTRLTVT.